The 25 T cell receptor beta chains below all came from one sample that was sequenced in a study of beta chain features in type 1 diabetes. Study-wide findings and caveats: Type 1 diabetes patients had TCRB CDR3s that were shorter (moderately but significantly so) in all four CD4+ subsets.

TCRB transcripts that were expressed got sequenced, as all of the isolated RNA had been reverse transcribed. The table came from immunoSEQ multiplex PCR; TCRdb's copy has only in-frame clones and leaves some out. This sample has about 700,000 clones; roughly 12% occur once, and the top ten carry less than 0.025%. These receptors' targets are unknown. Material for sequencing was naive CD4+ T cells from blood. The receptors were gathered from a man aged 18 to 30 with type 1 diabetes.

This chain joins TRBV5-4 and TRBJ2-7, with TRBD2 matching 11 bases. Trimming cost V 3 bases and J 0 bases; bases outside gene matches: 5. This CDR3 is built from 16 residues. Germline CDR1 is SGHNT and CDR2 is YYREEE (reference sequence). DNA for the CDR3: TGTGCCAGCAGCTCAATAGCGGGGGGGATCTCCTACGAGCAGTACTTC. Protein sequence: CASSSIAGGISYEQYF.

Notes on this clone: This sample also contains other DNA sequences that code for the same CDR3. V gene TRBV5-4 combines with J gene TRBJ2-1, with 7 nucleotides matching TRBD2. The length of the CDR3 is 15 residues. The V segment lost 2 bases and the J segment 0 bases; nucleotides outside the gene matches: 2. Germline V gene sequence: CDR1 SGHNT, CDR2 YYREEE (reference sequence). In nucleotides, the CDR3 is TGTGCCAGCAGCTTAGCGGGGAGCTCCTACAATGAGCAGTTCTTC. This gives the protein CASSLAGSSYNEQFF. The full variable domain, completed using reference TRBV5-4 and TRBJ2-1, is ETGVTQSPTHLIKTRGQQVTLRCSSQSGHNTVSWYQQALGQGPQFIFQYYREEENGRGNFPPRFSGLQFPNYSSELNVNALELDDSALYLCASSLAGSSYNEQFFGPGTRLTVL.

This clone was observed a handful of times. The V call is TRBV19, the J call TRBJ2-5; 11 nucleotides align to TRBD1. CDR3 size: 15 residues. Germline values: CDR1 LNHDA, CDR2 SQIVND (reference sequence). V trimming: 6 bases; J trimming: 2 bases; junction bases outside the gene matches: 5. In DNA form, the CDR3 reads TGTGCCAGTAGACCCGGGACAGGGGGTCAAGAGACCCAGTACTTC. As protein: CASRPGTGGQETQYF.

The V call is TRBV7-2, the J call TRBJ2-1; 10 bases are a match to TRBD2. Germline V gene sequence: CDR1 SGHTA, CDR2 FQGNSA. The CDR3 is made up of 15 amino acids. V lost 5 bases and J lost 5; bases outside the gene matches: 6. Here the CDR3 DNA reads TGTGCCAGCAGCCCCTGGACTAGCGGTAACAATGAGCAGTTCTTC. Translating it yields CASSPWTSGNNEQFF.

The sample holds a few counts of this clone. The chain uses TRBV14 and TRBJ1-6; tentative D call: TRBD1 (5 bases). Trimming took 1 base from V and 9 from J, leaving 19 bases between them. CDR1 and CDR2 from the germline V gene are SGHDN and FVKESK. This CDR3 is built from 17 residues. The CDR3 is CASSQALPYLGGSPLHF. The CDR3 DNA reads TGTGCCAGCAGCCAAGCTCTTCCTTACCTTGGGGGTTCACCCCTCCACTTT.

This clone has just a few counts. The V call is TRBV7-9, the J call TRBJ2-7, with 10 bases fitting TRBD1. Unmatched junction bases numbered 8, after V lost 7 bases and J lost 2 bases. This CDR3 is built from 15 residues. Germline V gene data show CDR1 as SEHNR and CDR2 as FQNEAQ (reference sequence). CDR3 coding DNA: TGTGCCAGCATCCCGCGGGGACAGGGGCCCTACGAGCAGTACTTC. Amino acids: CASIPRGQGPYEQYF. The complete variable domain, with remaining parts taken from reference TRBV7-9 and TRBJ2-7, reads DTGVSQNPRHKITKRGQNVTFRCDPISEHNRLYWYRQTLGQGPEFLTYFQNEAQLEKSRLLSDRFSAERPKGSFSTLEIQRTEQGDSAMYLCASIPRGQGPYEQYFGPGTRLTVT.

This clone was picked up a small number of times. The chain carries TRBV28 and TRBJ2-7, with 10 nucleotides matching TRBD1. The V gene end was trimmed by 4 bases and the J gene end by 6 bases; junction bases not matched to a gene: 12. The CDR3 extends over 16 amino acids. Germline CDR1 and CDR2: MDHEN and SYDVKM. CDR3 region: CASSSMGTGDGIEQYF. CDR3 sequence (DNA): TGTGCCAGCAGTTCCATGGGGACAGGGGATGGCATCGAGCAGTACTTC.

The chain links TRBV9 to TRBJ1-5, with D possibly being TRBD1 (6 bases). The ends were cut back, 3 bases at V and 6 bases at J, with 22 bases in the middle. The germline CDR1 and CDR2 sequences are SGDLS and YYNGEE. This CDR3 is 17 amino acids long. CDR3 DNA sequence: TGTGCCAGCAGCGCGGGGACACACGATGGGTTAGGTCAGCCCCAGCATTTT. The encoded protein is CASSAGTHDGLGQPQHF.

The V and J genes are TRBV5-1 and TRBJ2-7, with D perhaps assigned TRBD1 or TRBD2 (5 bases each). The CDR3 runs to 14 residues. Germline V gene lookup returns CDR1 SGHRS and CDR2 YFSETQ. V gave up 4 bases and J gave up 1 base, with 12 bases separating them. CDR3 protein: CASSLRDESYEQYF. CDR3 coding DNA: TGCGCCAGCAGCCTCCGGGACGAATCCTACGAGCAGTACTTC. Supplemented by reference TRBV5-1 and TRBJ2-7, the full variable domain reads KAGVTQTPRYLIKTRGQQVTLSCSPISGHRSVSWYQQTPGQGLQFLFEYFSETQRNKGNFPGRFSGRQFSNSRSEMNVSTLELGDSALYLCASSLRDESYEQYFGPGTRLTVT.

V and J are TRBV30 and TRBJ1-6, with TRBD1 identical over 8 bases. The CDR3 contains 17 residues. V trimming: 4 bases; J trimming: 6 bases; junction bases outside the gene matches: 14. Germline CDR1 is GTSNPN and CDR2 is SVGIG (reference sequence). This chain's CDR3 is CAWTQAGTGRANSPLHF. CDR3 bases: TGTGCCTGGACCCAGGCGGGGACAGGACGGGCTAATTCACCCCTCCACTTT.

This clone was seen only a few times. The rearrangement joins TRBV7-2 to TRBJ2-7; D uncertain. The length of the CDR3 is 13 residues. Trimming removed 6 bases at V and 0 bases at J, with 9 bases between. Per germline, CDR1 SGHTA and CDR2 FQGNSA. CDR3 sequence reads: CASRPQSSYEQYF. The CDR3 DNA is TGTGCCAGCAGACCACAGAGCTCCTACGAGCAGTACTTC.

This clone occurred a few times. V and J are TRBV7-9 and TRBJ2-5; 9 positions agree with TRBD1. V shed 5 bases, J shed 5 bases, and the junction held 9 bases outside the gene matches. From germline, CDR1 is SEHNR and CDR2 FQNEAQ (reference sequence). This CDR3 is built from 15 residues. CDR3 bases: TGTGCCAGCAGCCGGGGACAGGGAGGTTACGAGACCCAGTACTTC. Its translation is CASSRGQGGYETQYF.

This clone was counted between two and nine times. The chain carries TRBV30 and TRBJ2-7, with 8 bases lining up with TRBD1. The germline V gene encodes CDR1 GTSNPN and CDR2 SVGIG (reference sequence). This CDR3 spans 15 amino acids. Losses at the gene ends were 5 bases for V and 1 base for J; bases not matched to a gene: 10. The CDR3 loop is CAWCQGQGWSYEQYF. DNA for the CDR3: TGTGCCTGGTGCCAAGGACAGGGATGGTCCTACGAGCAGTACTTC. Looking up the rest from reference TRBV30 and TRBJ2-7 gives the full variable domain: SQTIHQWPATLVQPVGSPLSLECTVEGTSNPNLYWYRQAAGRGLQLLFYSVGIGQISSEVPQNLSASRPQDRQFILSSKKLLLSDSGFYLCAWCQGQGWSYEQYFGPGTRLTVT.

The chain uses TRBV7-9 and TRBJ2-7, with TRBD1 matching over 7 bases. Trimming cost V 5 bases and J 0 bases; bases outside gene matches: 7. The germline gives CDR1 SEHNR, CDR2 FQNEAQ (reference sequence). The CDR3 length is 15 residues. CDR3 amino acids: CASSHRTGGSYEQYF. CDR3 DNA: TGTGCCAGCAGCCATCGGACAGGCGGCTCCTACGAGCAGTACTTC.

V gene TRBV4-1 combines with J gene TRBJ2-7; weak D call: TRBD1 (5 bases). The CDR3 sequence is 15 residues long. V dropped 0 bases and J dropped 4 bases, with 13 bases sitting between them. In germline, CDR1 is MGHRA, CDR2 YSYEKL. This CDR3 reads CASSQDVQARYEQYF. The CDR3 DNA reads TGCGCCAGCAGCCAAGATGTACAGGCCCGGTACGAGCAGTACTTC.

This clone was detected once. This rearrangement joins TRBV7-7 to TRBJ1-3, with D uncertain. CDR1 and CDR2 from the germline V gene are SSHAT and FNYEAQ (reference sequence). The V end was cut by 5 bases, the J end by 0 bases, with 11 bases between. The CDR3 is 15 residues long. The CDR3 is CASSPGIDSGNTIYF. The CDR3 DNA reads TGTGCCAGCAGCCCTGGGATCGACTCTGGAAACACCATATATTTT.

This chain connects TRBV7-9 to TRBJ1-2; 7 nucleotides match TRBD1. J lost 8 bases, V lost 4 bases, and 7 bases had no gene match. This CDR3 has 13 amino acids. CDR1 and CDR2 (germline): SEHNR, FQNEAQ (reference sequence). CDR3 DNA: TGTGCCAGCAGCTCCGACAGGGTGAACGGCTACACCTTC. Translating it yields CASSSDRVNGYTF.

The sample holds a few counts of this clone. V is TRBV30 and J is TRBJ2-5; D may match TRBD1 or TRBD2 (5 bases each). Trimming removed 1 base at V and 2 bases at J, with 14 bases between. Germline V lookup: CDR1 GTSNPN, CDR2 SVGIG (reference sequence). The CDR3 is 15 amino acids. The CDR3 reads CAWSGAGALQETQYF. The CDR3 DNA reads as TGTGCCTGGAGTGGGGCCGGGGCCCTACAAGAGACCCAGTACTTC. The full variable domain, in which reference TRBV30 and TRBJ2-5 provide the parts outside the CDR3, is SQTIHQWPATLVQPVGSPLSLECTVEGTSNPNLYWYRQAAGRGLQLLFYSVGIGQISSEVPQNLSASRPQDRQFILSSKKLLLSDSGFYLCAWSGAGALQETQYFGPGTRLLVL.

This chain uses TRBV5-1 with TRBJ1-1; a weak D match, TRBD1 (6 bases). With 1 base removed from V and 5 bases from J, the gap between germline ends came to 12 bases. Germline loops: CDR1 SGHRS, CDR2 YFSETQ. The CDR3 is made up of 14 amino acids. CDR3 region: CASSLIEQGTEAFF. CDR3 in DNA: TGCGCCAGCAGCTTGATCGAACAGGGAACTGAAGCTTTCTTT. The full variable domain, with the rest looked up from reference TRBV5-1 and TRBJ1-1, is KAGVTQTPRYLIKTRGQQVTLSCSPISGHRSVSWYQQTPGQGLQFLFEYFSETQRNKGNFPGRFSGRQFSNSRSEMNVSTLELGDSALYLCASSLIEQGTEAFFGQGTRLTVV.

This clone occurred a few times. The rearrangement uses TRBV7-9 and TRBJ2-7; D possibly corresponds to TRBD1 (5 bases). Per germline, CDR1 SEHNR and CDR2 FQNEAQ (reference sequence). This CDR3 is built from 13 residues. Trimming cost V 3 bases and J 0 bases, with 6 bases left between them. The CDR3 here is CASSFDSSYEQYF. Here the CDR3 DNA reads TGTGCCAGCAGCTTCGACAGCTCCTACGAGCAGTACTTC. Complete variable domain (other parts from reference TRBV7-9 and TRBJ2-7): DTGVSQNPRHKITKRGQNVTFRCDPISEHNRLYWYRQTLGQGPEFLTYFQNEAQLEKSRLLSDRFSAERPKGSFSTLEIQRTEQGDSAMYLCASSFDSSYEQYFGPGTRLTVT.

This sequence joins TRBV29-1 and TRBJ2-5; no reliable D call. From germline, CDR1 is SQVTM and CDR2 ANQGSEA. The CDR3 has 13 residues. V dropped 1 base and J dropped 1 base, with 7 bases sitting between them. In DNA, the CDR3 is TGCAGCGTTGAAGGCCTGCCCCAAGAGACCCAGTACTTC. It yields the protein CSVEGLPQETQYF.

The chain is built from TRBV5-1 and TRBJ1-2; 7 bases fit TRBD1. Trimming removed 0 bases from V and 3 bases from J; junction bases left unmatched: 2. CDR3 length: 14 amino acids. Per the germline V gene, CDR1 is SGHRS and CDR2 is YFSETQ. The CDR3 bases are TGCGCCAGCAGCTTGGACAGGGGATACTATGGCTACACCTTC. Protein product: CASSLDRGYYGYTF.

The table lists this clone with many counts. This chain uses TRBV14 with TRBJ1-1; D not resolved. The CDR3 spans 13 residues. The V and J ends lost 3 bases and 10 bases respectively, with 15 bases between them. In germline, CDR1 is SGHDN, CDR2 FVKESK. The CDR3: CASSQSLVVRAFF. CDR3 DNA: TGTGCCAGCAGCCAGTCATTAGTGGTCCGAGCTTTCTTT. Together with reference TRBV14 and TRBJ1-1, the CDR3 gives the full variable domain: EAGVTQFPSHSVIEKGQTVTLRCDPISGHDNLYWYRRVMGKEIKFLLHFVKESKQDESGMPNNRFLAERTGGTYSTLKVQPAELEDSGVYFCASSQSLVVRAFFGQGTRLTVV.

This clone was seen only a few times. The V and J genes are TRBV27 and TRBJ2-5; 8 positions agree with TRBD2. The CDR3 is made up of 14 amino acids. J was trimmed by 5 bases and V by 3 bases; bases with no gene match: 5. Germline V gene sequence: CDR1 MNHEY, CDR2 SMNVEV (reference sequence). CDR3 amino acids: CASSFPGTRETQYF. CDR3 nucleotides: TGTGCCAGCAGTTTCCCCGGGACTAGGGAGACCCAGTACTTC.

This clone has more than one count but fewer than ten. The J gene is TRBJ1-1, the V gene TRBV4-1; the match to TRBD1 covers 7 bases. CDR1 is MGHRA, CDR2 YSYEKL, per germline. The V gene end was trimmed by 2 bases and the J gene end by 3 bases; junction bases not matched to a gene: 9. The CDR3 has 16 amino acids. The CDR3 nucleotides are TGCGCCAGCAGCCAAAGGACATGGCAGGGGGACACTGAAGCTTTCTTT. It translates to CASSQRTWQGDTEAFF.